This TCR beta chain was observed in a study of cytomegalovirus exposure and HLA in healthy donors. Study-level background: The 95 to 150 validation repertoires and the approximately 700 first-cohort repertoires shared a platform, a later analysis reported.

Study-wide results and caveats: Reportedly, diagnosis of cytomegalovirus status by the classifier showed high specificity and sensitivity.

Clones were sequenced by immunoSEQ multiplex PCR, and TCRdb holds only the in-frame ones, with some missing. The sample consists of more than 140,000 clones, approximately 91% of them appearing once. Germline CDR1 is MNHEY and CDR2 is SMNVEV (reference sequence). V lost 2 bases, J lost 5 bases, and 12 bases lay in between. The CDR3 is made up of 14 amino acids. The approximately 130-subject validation cohort, separate from the approximately 660-subject first cohort, included the donors. Concerning this clone: Antigen unknown.

The source of this sequence is a woman younger than 35 in good health and CMV-seropositive. Sequenced: PBMCs. The V gene is TRBV27, the J gene TRBJ1-2, with D uncertain. CDR3 region: CASSLEVGSYGYTF. The CDR3 DNA reads TGTGCCAGCAGTTTAGAAGTAGGGAGTTATGGCTACACCTTC.